Ten or more counts support the clone carrying this T cell receptor beta chain. What it recognizes is unknown. This specimen comes from a study of T cell repertoires in cytomegalovirus infection. Study overall: CMV epitopes, recently identified HLA-C-restricted and well-studied HLA-B-restricted, were used. Public signatures in TCR beta pointed to CMV infection and matching HLA type. Study findings and constraints: The study found HLA-C-restricted CMV-specific TCR beta clonotypes dominating the ex vivo response. Using cumulative public TCR beta family frequency, the authors identified those who carried CMV together with the relevant HLA.

TCRdb analysed the reads with MiXCR anew, one entry per CDR3 protein. The sample has 86,000 or so distinct CDR3 sequences, around 25% seen once. This sequence was found in a human donor in good health (CMV status not recorded). Some clones in this sample may be carry-over from other donors' samples. The input for sequencing was CD8+ T cells from cultured PBMCs, taken from culture after CMV antigen stimulation.

CDR3 region: CASSSWRLDQPQHF. As DNA, the CDR3 is TGTGCCAGCAGTTCTTGGCGTTTGGATCAGCCCCAGCATTTT. V is TRBV6-2 or TRBV6-3 and J is TRBJ1-5, with D uncertain. Trimming stripped 4 bases from V and 5 bases from J, with 12 bases between. The CDR3 totals 14 residues. Germline V gene data show CDR1 as MNHEY and CDR2 as SVGEGT.